This entry lists 32 T cell receptor beta chains sequenced from one sample in a study of CD8+ T cells in alopecia areata listed by TCRdb under 2018. The receptor library was made with the immunoSEQ multiplex PCR assay. RNA was extracted from all samples and reverse transcribed into cDNA as template for TCR sequencing. The clones in this table, taken by TCRdb from immuneACCESS, are in-frame only. Not every clone is retained; where verified, under half of the shortfall comes from an unresolved V gene, and the cause of the rest is unknown. The sample table contains under 130,000 clones; only one count was recorded for 65% to 90% of them. The ten largest clones capture over 8.5% of the sample. Reading the label with the study, this specimen's treatment or condition is: oral pan-JAK inhibitor, 5-10 mg twice daily. Specimen: CD8+ T cells sorted from blood, collected at approximately week 34, from a patient treated with tofacitinib. The source of these receptors is a human donor with alopecia areata.

J is TRBJ2-3 and V is TRBV27; 10 positions match TRBD1. Germline trimming cut 4 bases from V and 5 bases from J; bases unmatched to any gene: 9. CDR3 length: 16 residues. The germline V gene encodes CDR1 MNHEY and CDR2 SMNVEV (reference sequence). CDR3 in DNA: TGTGCCAGCAGTTGGGACCTCGGACAGGGGGTAGATACGCAGTATTTT. This sequence encodes CASSWDLGQGVDTQYF.

The rearrangement joins TRBV27 to TRBJ2-3; D is uncertain. Trimming took off 1 base at V and 2 bases at J, with 7 bases between the two ends. The CDR3 is made up of 14 amino acids. Germline V gene sequence: CDR1 MNHEY, CDR2 SMNVEV (reference sequence). CDR3 amino acids: CASSLFDSTDTQYF. In DNA form, the CDR3 reads TGTGCCAGCAGTTTATTCGACTCCACAGATACGCAGTATTTT.

The V gene is TRBV7-8, the J gene TRBJ2-7; D may correspond to TRBD1 or TRBD2 (5 bases each). CDR3 length: 16 residues. V dropped 1 base and J dropped 10 bases, with 23 bases sitting between them. Germline CDR1 reads SGHVS; CDR2 reads FQNEAQ. The CDR3 region is CASSLVVYAGTPHQYF. CDR3 nucleotide sequence: TGTGCCAGCAGCTTAGTAGTGTACGCTGGGACCCCCCACCAGTACTTC.

V gene TRBV6-5 combines with J gene TRBJ1-2, with TRBD1 as a possible D gene (5 bases). The V gene's germline CDR1 is MNHEY and CDR2 SVGAGI. The CDR3 runs 12 residues. V was cut by 5 bases and J by 1 base, with 5 bases left in between. The CDR3 is CASSRGNYGYTF. In nucleotides, the CDR3 is TGTGCCAGCAGTAGGGGTAACTATGGCTACACCTTC.

The chain couples TRBV9 to TRBJ2-7; tentatively, D is TRBD1 or TRBD2 (5 bases each). Germline CDR1 and CDR2: SGDLS and YYNGEE. Trimming shortened V by 0 bases and J by 0 bases, and 25 bases separated the two germline ends. The CDR3 length is 20 residues. The CDR3 here is CASSVDRRFRGGGLSYEQYF. CDR3 bases: TGTGCCAGCAGCGTAGACCGTCGTTTCCGTGGGGGTGGCCTCTCCTACGAGCAGTACTTC.

V gene TRBV29-1 combines with J gene TRBJ2-7, with 7 bases matching TRBD2. Germline assignment: CDR1 SQVTM and CDR2 ANQGSEA. This CDR3 spans 15 amino acids. V was pared by 6 bases and J by 3 bases, with 14 bases of the junction left unmatched. The CDR3 DNA is TGCAGCGTAGACGGGGCGGGAGAGGGGAACTACGAGCAGTACTTC. This gives the protein CSVDGAGEGNYEQYF.

V gene TRBV5-6 combines with J gene TRBJ2-2; TRBD1 might be the D (6 bases). V was clipped by 5 bases and J by 2 bases, with 13 bases between them. CDR1 is SGHDT and CDR2 is YYEEEE in the germline V gene. This CDR3 is built from 15 residues. The CDR3 here is CASSMGAYNTGELFF. CDR3 nucleotides: TGTGCCAGCAGTATGGGGGCTTATAACACCGGGGAGCTGTTTTTT.

The chain combines TRBV7-9 with TRBJ2-7; 7 nucleotides align to TRBD1. Unmatched junction bases numbered 6, after V lost 1 base and J lost 9 bases. This CDR3 is built from 13 residues. Germline lookup yields CDR1 SEHNR and CDR2 FQNEAQ (reference sequence). This chain's CDR3 is CASSLVGQDGQYF. Here the CDR3 DNA reads TGTGCCAGCAGCTTAGTTGGACAGGACGGGCAGTACTTC.

The chain has TRBV12-5 and TRBJ1-2; 8 bases align to TRBD1. The CDR3 sequence is 14 residues long. Unmatched junction bases numbered 7, after V lost 2 bases and J lost 8 bases. From germline, CDR1 is LGHNT and CDR2 FRNRAP. The CDR3 here is CASGLNTGGRGYTF. The CDR3 DNA is TGTGCTAGTGGTTTGAATACAGGGGGTAGGGGCTACACCTTC.

A remark on this clone: It is unclear where the CDR3 begins or ends on the DNA, so no DNA is shown, and the CDR3 is as TCRdb lists it. The rearrangement joins TRBV4-1 to TRBJ2-2; TRBD1, as called in the table, went unchecked against the DNA. Both ends counted, the CDR3 spans 16 residues. CDR1 is MGHRA and CDR2 is YSYEKL in the germline V gene. The CDR3 sequence is CASSQRVGMGAGELLF.

In regard to this clone: Different DNA sequences within this sample yield the same CDR3. The V gene is TRBV27, the J gene TRBJ2-3; D might be TRBD2 (6 bases). Per the germline V gene, CDR1 is MNHEY and CDR2 is SMNVEV (reference sequence). The CDR3 extends over 11 amino acids. With 5 bases removed from V and 6 bases from J, the gap between germline ends came to 6 bases. In DNA, the CDR3 is TGTGCCAGCAGTCGGGGGGATACGCAGTATTTT. This encodes CASSRGDTQYF.

This clone was recorded once. V usage is TRBV27 and J usage is TRBJ1-2; tentatively, D is TRBD1 (6 bases). Germline CDR1 reads MNHEY; CDR2 reads SMNVEV (reference sequence). With 0 bases removed from V and 4 bases from J, the gap between germline ends came to 18 bases. The CDR3 loop spans 17 amino acids. The CDR3 bases are TGTGCCAGCAGTTTATCGGGGCAGGGGCCTTACCTCTATGGCTACACCTTC. Translating it yields CASSLSGQGPYLYGYTF.

The V gene is TRBV5-4, the J gene TRBJ2-3; 9 bases are shared with TRBD2. V shed 4 bases and J 4 bases; nucleotides not matched to a gene: 10. Germline V CDR1 and CDR2: SGHNT, YYREEE (reference sequence). This CDR3 spans 16 amino acids. The CDR3 sequence is CASSPLGTSKPDTQYF. CDR3 coding DNA: TGTGCCAGCAGCCCCCTCGGGACTAGCAAGCCAGATACGCAGTATTTT.

This rearrangement joins TRBV19 to TRBJ1-1, with TRBD1 identical over 8 bases. Germline-derived CDR1 and CDR2 are LNHDA and SQIVND (reference sequence). This CDR3 spans 16 amino acids. After removal of 4 bases from V and 3 bases from J, the junction contained 10 bases not matched to a gene. Here the CDR3 DNA reads TGTGCCAGTAGTAGCCCTCCGGGACAGGCGGACACTGAAGCTTTCTTT. As protein: CASSSPPGQADTEAFF.

There are a few counts of this clone. The chain is built from TRBV27 and TRBJ2-7; TRBD2 aligns across 8 bases. Trimming removed 3 bases from V and 12 bases from J; junction bases left unmatched: 7. Looked up from germline, CDR1 is MNHEY and CDR2 is SMNVEV (reference sequence). This CDR3 has 12 residues. The CDR3 nucleotides read TGTGCCAGCAGTTTCGGGAGGGGATTCCGGTACTTC. Protein: CASSFGRGFRYF.

This sequence joins TRBV5-1 and TRBJ2-3, with TRBD2 identical over 8 bases. The CDR3 loop spans 16 amino acids. V dropped 0 bases and J dropped 5; count of bases not matched to a gene: 8. Germline V gene lookup returns CDR1 SGHRS and CDR2 YFSETQ. The CDR3 spells CASSLGTGGLEDTQYF. The DNA of the CDR3 is TGCGCCAGCAGCTTGGGAACGGGAGGGCTAGAAGATACGCAGTATTTT.

The rearrangement joins TRBV2 to TRBJ1-1; the D gene is possibly TRBD1 (5 bases). Germline lookup yields CDR1 SNHLY and CDR2 FYNNEI. The germline V and J ends were trimmed by 6 bases and 4 bases, with 18 bases remaining between them. The CDR3 length is 15 residues. The CDR3 sequence is CASSQPRGSSTEAFF. CDR3 DNA: TGTGCCAGCAGCCAACCTAGGGGAAGTAGCACTGAAGCTTTCTTT.

Regarding this clone: The sample carries other DNA sequences with the same CDR3. In DNA, the CDR3 is TGTGCCAGCAGCCCCGGGGGCACTGAAGCTTTCTTT. Encoded protein: CASSPGGTEAFF. The chain couples TRBV7-9 to TRBJ1-1; TRBD1 might be the D (5 bases). The V gene lost 5 bases and the J gene lost 4 bases, with 8 bases spanning the gap. The CDR3 has 12 residues. Germline-derived CDR1 and CDR2 are SEHNR and FQNEAQ (reference sequence).

V is TRBV6-6 and J is TRBJ2-6; D ambiguous. The CDR3 is 16 residues long. The V end lost 6 bases, the J end lost 0 bases, and 12 bases lay between the germline ends. The germline V gene encodes CDR1 MNHNY and CDR2 SVGAGI (reference sequence). For the CDR3, the DNA is TGTGCCAGCAGCCCTCAGGCCTTCTCTGGGGCCAACGTCCTGACTTTC. As protein: CASSPQAFSGANVLTF.

For the CDR3, the DNA is TGTGCCAGCAGGCCCAAGGGAAGCACTGAAGCTTTCTTT. Its translation: CASRPKGSTEAFF. The chain uses TRBV27 and TRBJ1-1; D not resolved. V was cut by 6 bases and J by 4 bases, with 12 bases left in between. There are 13 residues in the CDR3. Per the germline V gene, CDR1 is MNHEY and CDR2 is SMNVEV (reference sequence).

The chain couples TRBV7-2 to TRBJ2-2; no firm D call. In germline, CDR1 is SGHTA, CDR2 FQGNSA. This CDR3 has 12 residues. With 5 bases removed from V and 0 bases from J, the gap between germline ends came to 1 base. The CDR3 spells CASSPNTGELFF. The CDR3, as DNA: TGTGCCAGCAGCCCGAACACCGGGGAGCTGTTTTTT. The full variable domain, its missing parts supplied by reference TRBV7-2 and TRBJ2-2, is GAGVSQSPSNKVTEKGKDVELRCDPISGHTALYWYRQSLGQGLEFLIYFQGNSAPDKSGLPSDRFSAERTGGSVSTLTIQRTQQEDSAVYLCASSPNTGELFFGEGSRLTVL.

The CDR3 DNA is TGTGCCAGCAGCAATCAGGGTACCCCCTACAATGAGCAGTTCTTC. This gives the protein CASSNQGTPYNEQFF. The genes are TRBV7-9 and TRBJ2-1; D perhaps matches TRBD1 (5 bases). Deletions cut 5 bases from V and 2 bases from J, with 13 bases between. Germline V CDR1 and CDR2: SEHNR, FQNEAQ (reference sequence). This CDR3 contains 15 residues.

The table lists this clone with a few counts. The gene calls are TRBV10-3 and TRBJ2-7, with 10 positions matching TRBD1. The germline CDR1 and CDR2 sequences are ENHRY and SYGVKD. Trimming at V came to 7 bases and at J to 4 bases, leaving 10 bases not matched to a gene. The CDR3 has 15 amino acids. The CDR3 nucleotides are TGTGCCATCACGCCCAGCCCGGGACAGGGGTACGAGCAGTACTTC. Protein sequence: CAITPSPGQGYEQYF.

The CDR3 is CASSISRVGTEAFF. The CDR3 DNA reads as TGTGCCAGTAGTATAAGCAGGGTGGGGACTGAAGCTTTCTTT. This rearrangement joins TRBV19 to TRBJ1-1, with D possibly being TRBD1 (5 bases). V lost 2 bases and J 5 bases, leaving 12 bases between the germline ends. The CDR3 spans 14 residues. Germline V gene sequence: CDR1 LNHDA, CDR2 SQIVND (reference sequence).

This clone showed up just once. The V call is TRBV29-1, the J call TRBJ2-7; 10 bases line up with TRBD1. Per the germline V gene, CDR1 is SQVTM and CDR2 is ANQGSEA. V lost 1 base to trimming and J lost 0 bases; unmatched junction nucleotides: 6. The CDR3 consists of 16 residues. The CDR3 here is CSVEGIRQGASYEQYF. The CDR3 DNA is TGCAGCGTTGAAGGTATAAGACAGGGGGCCTCCTACGAGCAGTACTTC.

The chain is built from TRBV27 and TRBJ2-7; a weak D match, TRBD1 (6 bases). The CDR3 loop spans 16 amino acids. The germline V gene has CDR1 MNHEY and CDR2 SMNVEV (reference sequence). The V and J ends lost 0 bases and 0 bases respectively, with 12 bases between them. The DNA of the CDR3 is TGTGCCAGCAGTTTATCCCCCGGACAGCTCTCCTACGAGCAGTACTTC. Protein: CASSLSPGQLSYEQYF.

The CDR3 loop is CASSPEVDGYTF. The CDR3 DNA sequence: TGTGCCAGCAGCCCAGAGGTAGATGGCTACACCTTC. V is TRBV7-8 and J is TRBJ1-2; D call uncertain. Per germline, CDR1 SGHVS and CDR2 FQNEAQ. This CDR3 is 12 amino acids long. The germline V and J ends were trimmed by 5 bases and 6 bases, with 10 bases remaining between them.

The rearrangement joins TRBV30 to TRBJ2-3; the D gene is possibly TRBD2 (5 bases). This CDR3 contains 14 residues. With 2 bases removed from V and 8 bases from J, the gap between germline ends came to 17 bases. Germline values: CDR1 GTSNPN, CDR2 SVGIG (reference sequence). CDR3: CAWSIGVKEGTQYF. In DNA, the CDR3 is TGTGCCTGGAGTATCGGGGTGAAGGAAGGTACGCAGTATTTT.

This chain uses TRBV29-1 with TRBJ2-5, with unresolved D. Between the trimmed V and J ends, which lost 2 bases and 0 bases, there was a span of 13 bases. Per germline, CDR1 SQVTM and CDR2 ANQGSEA. This CDR3 comprises 15 residues. Here the CDR3 DNA reads TGCAGCGTTGAAACGGGCCAGGAGTACCAAGAGACCCAGTACTTC. Its translation: CSVETGQEYQETQYF.

This chain joins TRBV19 and TRBJ2-7; 11 bases map to TRBD2. V trimming: 5 bases; J trimming: 0 bases; junction bases outside the gene matches: 12. This CDR3 has 18 residues. The germline V gene encodes CDR1 LNHDA and CDR2 SQIVND (reference sequence). The CDR3 DNA reads TGTGCCAGTAGTGGAGCTTCCCCGGGACTAGCGGCCTCCTACGAGCAGTACTTC. Translation gives CASSGASPGLAASYEQYF.

The V call is TRBV2, the J call TRBJ2-3; no clear D. In germline, CDR1 is SNHLY, CDR2 FYNNEI. V was shortened by 3 bases and J by 4 bases, with 11 bases between the two germline ends. The CDR3 spans 14 residues. The CDR3 nucleotides read TGTGCCAGCAGTGACCGACTCCGGCCAGATACGCAGTATTTT. Translating gives CASSDRLRPDTQYF.

As regards this clone: The sample contains more than one DNA sequence encoding this CDR3. V gene TRBV9 combines with J gene TRBJ2-1, with TRBD2 matching 12 bases. This CDR3 contains 15 residues. Unmatched junction bases numbered 1, after V lost 2 bases and J lost 4 bases. Per the germline V gene, CDR1 is SGDLS and CDR2 is YYNGEE. CDR3 region: CASSVLAGGYNEQFF. DNA of the CDR3: TGTGCCAGCAGCGTCCTAGCGGGAGGGTACAATGAGCAGTTCTTC. Combining the CDR3 with reference TRBV9 and TRBJ2-1 gives the whole variable domain DSGVTQTPKHLITATGQRVTLRCSPRSGDLSVYWYQQSLDQGLQFLIQYYNGEERAKGNILERFSAQQFPDLHSELNLSSLELGDSALYFCASSVLAGGYNEQFFGPGTRLTVL.